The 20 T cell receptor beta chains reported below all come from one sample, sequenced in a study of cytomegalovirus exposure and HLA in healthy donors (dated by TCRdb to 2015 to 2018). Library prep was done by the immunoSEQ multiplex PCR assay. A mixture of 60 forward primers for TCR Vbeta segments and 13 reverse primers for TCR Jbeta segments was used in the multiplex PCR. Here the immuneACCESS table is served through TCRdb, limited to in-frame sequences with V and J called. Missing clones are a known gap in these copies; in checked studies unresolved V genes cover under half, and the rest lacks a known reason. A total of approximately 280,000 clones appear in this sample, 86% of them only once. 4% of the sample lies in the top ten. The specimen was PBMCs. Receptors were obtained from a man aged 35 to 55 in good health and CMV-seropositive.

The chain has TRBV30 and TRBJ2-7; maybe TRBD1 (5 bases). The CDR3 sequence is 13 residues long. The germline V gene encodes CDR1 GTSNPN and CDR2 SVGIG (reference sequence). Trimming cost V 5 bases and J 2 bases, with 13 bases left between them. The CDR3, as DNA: TGTGCCTGGGAAGGGGCAGGAACCTACGAGCAGTACTTC. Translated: CAWEGAGTYEQYF.

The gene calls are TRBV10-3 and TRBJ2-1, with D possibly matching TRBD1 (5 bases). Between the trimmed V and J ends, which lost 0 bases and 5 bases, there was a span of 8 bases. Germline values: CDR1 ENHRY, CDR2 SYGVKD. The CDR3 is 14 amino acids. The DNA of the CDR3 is TGTGCCATCAGTGAGTCCCTAGGGGACAATGAGCAGTTCTTC. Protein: CAISESLGDNEQFF.

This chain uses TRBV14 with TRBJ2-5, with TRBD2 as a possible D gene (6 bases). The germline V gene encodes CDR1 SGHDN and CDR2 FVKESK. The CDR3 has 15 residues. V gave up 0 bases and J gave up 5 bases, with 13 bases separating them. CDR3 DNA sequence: TGTGCCAGCAGCCAAGACTTCGGGAGATTGGAGACCCAGTACTTC. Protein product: CASSQDFGRLETQYF.

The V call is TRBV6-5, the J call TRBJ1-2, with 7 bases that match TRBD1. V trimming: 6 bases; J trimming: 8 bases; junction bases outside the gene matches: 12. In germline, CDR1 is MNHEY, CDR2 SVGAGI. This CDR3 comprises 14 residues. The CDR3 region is CASRRGRPLNGYTF. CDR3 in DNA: TGTGCCAGCAGGAGGGGGCGACCCCTGAACGGCTACACCTTC.

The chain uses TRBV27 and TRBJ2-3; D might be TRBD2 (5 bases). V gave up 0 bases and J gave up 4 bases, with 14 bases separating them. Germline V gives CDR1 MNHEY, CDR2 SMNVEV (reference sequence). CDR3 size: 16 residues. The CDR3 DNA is TGTGCCAGCAGTTTATCGTCCCAGCGGCGCGCAGATACGCAGTATTTT. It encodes CASSLSSQRRADTQYF.

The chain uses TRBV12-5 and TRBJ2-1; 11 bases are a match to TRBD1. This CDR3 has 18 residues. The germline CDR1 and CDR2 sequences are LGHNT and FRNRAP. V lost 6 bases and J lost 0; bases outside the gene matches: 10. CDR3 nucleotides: TGTGCTAGTGGCTACGGGACAGGGGGTATTAGCTCCTACAATGAGCAGTTCTTC. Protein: CASGYGTGGISSYNEQFF.

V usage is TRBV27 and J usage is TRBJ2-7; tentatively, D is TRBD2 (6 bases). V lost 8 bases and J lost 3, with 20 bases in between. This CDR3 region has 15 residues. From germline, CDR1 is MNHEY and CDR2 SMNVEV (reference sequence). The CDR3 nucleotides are TGTGCCAGCGGGTTATTCCGGGACTTTAACTACGAGCAGTACTTC. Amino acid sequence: CASGLFRDFNYEQYF.

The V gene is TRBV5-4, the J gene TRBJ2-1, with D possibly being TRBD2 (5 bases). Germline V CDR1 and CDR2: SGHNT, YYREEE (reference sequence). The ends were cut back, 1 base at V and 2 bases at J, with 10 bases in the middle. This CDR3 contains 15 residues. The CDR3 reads CASSLWSGTYNEQFF. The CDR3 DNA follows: TGTGCCAGCAGCTTGTGGTCCGGGACCTACAATGAGCAGTTCTTC.

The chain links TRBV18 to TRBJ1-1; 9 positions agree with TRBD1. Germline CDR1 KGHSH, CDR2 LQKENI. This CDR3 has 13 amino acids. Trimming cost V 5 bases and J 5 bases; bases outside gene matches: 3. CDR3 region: CASSTGGRTEAFF. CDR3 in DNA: TGTGCCAGCTCAACAGGGGGCCGGACTGAAGCTTTCTTT.

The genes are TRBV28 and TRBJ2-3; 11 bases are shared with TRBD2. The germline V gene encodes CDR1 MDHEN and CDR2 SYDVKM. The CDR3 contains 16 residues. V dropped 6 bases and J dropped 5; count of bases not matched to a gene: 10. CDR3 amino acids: CASRPRLAGGIDTQYF. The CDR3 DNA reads TGTGCCAGCAGGCCCCGCCTAGCGGGAGGAATAGATACGCAGTATTTT.

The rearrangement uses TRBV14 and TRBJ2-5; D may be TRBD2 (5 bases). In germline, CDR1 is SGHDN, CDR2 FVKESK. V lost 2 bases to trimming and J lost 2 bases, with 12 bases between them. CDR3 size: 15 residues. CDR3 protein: CASSQHGNYQETQYF. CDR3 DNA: TGTGCCAGCAGCCAACACGGGAACTATCAAGAGACCCAGTACTTC.

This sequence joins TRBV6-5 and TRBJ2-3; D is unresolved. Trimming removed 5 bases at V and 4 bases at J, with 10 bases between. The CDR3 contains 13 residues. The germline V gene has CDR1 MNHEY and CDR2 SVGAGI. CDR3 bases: TGTGCCAGCAGTCGCCCCTACTCAGATACGCAGTATTTT. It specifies CASSRPYSDTQYF.

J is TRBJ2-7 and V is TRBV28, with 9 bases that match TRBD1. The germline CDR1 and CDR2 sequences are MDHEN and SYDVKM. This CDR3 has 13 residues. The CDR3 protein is CAIGTGPTYEQYF. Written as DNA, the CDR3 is TGTGCGATAGGGACAGGGCCAACCTACGAGCAGTACTTC.

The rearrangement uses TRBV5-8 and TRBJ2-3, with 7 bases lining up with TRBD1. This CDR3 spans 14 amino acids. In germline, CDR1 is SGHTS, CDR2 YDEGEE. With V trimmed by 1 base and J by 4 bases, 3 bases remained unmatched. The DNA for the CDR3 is TGTGCCAGCAGCTTGAACCAGGGGGCAGATACGCAGTATTTT. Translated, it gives CASSLNQGADTQYF.

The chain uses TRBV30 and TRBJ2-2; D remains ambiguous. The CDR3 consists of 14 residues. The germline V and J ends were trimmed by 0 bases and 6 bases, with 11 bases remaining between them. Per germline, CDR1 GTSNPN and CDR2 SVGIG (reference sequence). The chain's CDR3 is CAWSVPHGAGELFF. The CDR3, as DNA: TGTGCCTGGAGTGTGCCCCACGGAGCCGGGGAGCTGTTTTTT.

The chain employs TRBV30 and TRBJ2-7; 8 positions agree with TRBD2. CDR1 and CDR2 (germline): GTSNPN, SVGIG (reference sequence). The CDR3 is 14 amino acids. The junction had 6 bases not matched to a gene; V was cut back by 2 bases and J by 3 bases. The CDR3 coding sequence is TGTGCCTGGAGTTGGAGCGGGAGTAACTACGAGCAGTACTTC. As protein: CAWSWSGSNYEQYF.

In nucleotides, the CDR3 is TGTGCCAGCAGTTCCCCTAGGACAGGGAGAGCCAAAAACATTCAGTACTTC. Translation gives CASSSPRTGRAKNIQYF. This chain joins TRBV27 and TRBJ2-4; 8 nucleotides line up with TRBD1. The V and J ends lost 4 bases and 0 bases, in that order; junction bases with no gene match: 8. Per germline, CDR1 MNHEY and CDR2 SMNVEV (reference sequence). CDR3 length equals 17 residues.

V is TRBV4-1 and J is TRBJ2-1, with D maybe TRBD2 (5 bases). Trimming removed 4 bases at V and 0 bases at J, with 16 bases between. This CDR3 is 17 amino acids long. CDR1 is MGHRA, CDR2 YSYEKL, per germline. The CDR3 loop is CASSPRTPASSYNEQFF. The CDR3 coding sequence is TGCGCCAGCAGCCCGAGGACTCCTGCGAGCTCCTACAATGAGCAGTTCTTC.

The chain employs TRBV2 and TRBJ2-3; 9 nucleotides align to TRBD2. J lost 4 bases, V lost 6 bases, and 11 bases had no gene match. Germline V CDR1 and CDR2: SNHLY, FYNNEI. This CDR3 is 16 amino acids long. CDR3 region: CASRENSGSLADTQYF. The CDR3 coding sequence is TGTGCCAGCAGGGAAAATAGCGGGAGTTTAGCAGATACGCAGTATTTT.

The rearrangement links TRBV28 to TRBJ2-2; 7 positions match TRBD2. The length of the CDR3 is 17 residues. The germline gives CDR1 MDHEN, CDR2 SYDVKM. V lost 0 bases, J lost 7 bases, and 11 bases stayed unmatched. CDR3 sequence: CASSLWAGETKRGELFF. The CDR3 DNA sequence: TGTGCCAGCAGTTTATGGGCGGGAGAGACGAAACGCGGGGAGCTGTTTTTT.